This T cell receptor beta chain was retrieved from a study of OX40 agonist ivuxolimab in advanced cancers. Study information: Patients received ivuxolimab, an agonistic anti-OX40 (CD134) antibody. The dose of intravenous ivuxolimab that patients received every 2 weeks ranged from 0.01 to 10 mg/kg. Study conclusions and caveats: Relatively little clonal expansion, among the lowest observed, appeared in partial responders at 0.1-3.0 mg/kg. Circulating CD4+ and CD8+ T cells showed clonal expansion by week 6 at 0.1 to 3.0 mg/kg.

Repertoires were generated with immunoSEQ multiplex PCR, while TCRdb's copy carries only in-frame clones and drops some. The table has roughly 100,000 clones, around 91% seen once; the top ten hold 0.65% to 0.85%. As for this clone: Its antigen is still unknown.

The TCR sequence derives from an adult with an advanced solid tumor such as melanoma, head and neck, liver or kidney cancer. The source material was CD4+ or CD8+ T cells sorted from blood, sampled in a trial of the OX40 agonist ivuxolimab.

The CDR3 sequence is CASSYSPYNEQFF. The CDR3 DNA is TGTGCCAGCAGTTACTCCCCCTACAATGAGCAGTTCTTC. This sequence joins TRBV6-5 and TRBJ2-1; no clear D gene. CDR1 and CDR2 from the germline V gene are MNHEY and SVGAGI. The CDR3 is 13 residues long. Trimming left V 0 bases short and J 2 bases short, with 2 bases between.